The rows below give T cell receptor beta chains drawn from one sample of a study of a mutant IDH1 vaccine in newly diagnosed glioma. Their antigen targets remain unknown. Libraries were prepared by immunoSEQ multiplex PCR; TCRdb keeps only in-frame clonotypes and omits some of them. The table has around 50,000 clones, approximately 78% seen once. The sequenced sample was PBMCs, obtained from a glioma patient whose treatment included an IDH1 peptide vaccine. These receptors all come from a man between 45 and 60 years old with glioma. Each CDR3 is given with its conserved first and last residue. Each record gives: J gene, D gene, clone size, CDR3 length, V gene, CDR3 protein, CDR3 DNA. D genes are given only for firm matches. Rows give clone size only sometimes, using once, few, many, or a class for an expanded clone.

TRBJ2-2	NA	once	14	TRBV11-2	CASSLVRNTGELFF	TGTGCCAGCAGCTTAGTAAGGAACACCGGGGAGCTGTTTTTT
TRBJ1-2	NA	NA	16	TRBV5-1	CASSPGQSGHNYGYTF	TGCGCCAGCAGCCCTGGACAGAGTGGCCATAACTATGGCTACACCTTC
TRBJ1-2	TRBD1	NA	16	TRBV7-9	CASSSAGQGASYGYTF	TGTGCCAGCAGCTCCGCCGGACAGGGTGCTTCCTATGGCTACACCTTC
TRBJ2-2	NA	NA	12	TRBV7-6	CASSGDTGELFF	TGTGCCAGCAGCGGGGACACCGGGGAGCTGTTTTTT
TRBJ1-3	NA	NA	15	TRBV5-1	CASSPGRISGNTIYF	TGCGCCAGCAGCCCGGGACGGATCTCTGGAAACACCATATATTTT
TRBJ2-3	NA	NA	17	TRBV7-3	CASSQYGASLGTDTQYF	TGTGCCAGCAGCCAATATGGGGCGTCCCTCGGCACAGATACGCAGTATTTT
TRBJ2-7	NA	NA	12	TRBV11-2	CASSRYPDEQYF	TGTGCCAGCAGTCGGTATCCTGACGAGCAGTACTTC
TRBJ2-4	NA	once	14	TRBV7-2	CASSSPSRKNIQYF	TGTGCCAGCAGCTCCCCTAGCAGGAAAAACATTCAGTACTTC
TRBJ2-2	TRBD1	NA	14	TRBV10-1	CASSGQGDTGELFF	TGCGCCAGCTCGGGACAGGGGGACACCGGGGAGCTGTTTTTT
TRBJ2-2	TRBD2	NA	17	TRBV27	CASSYQGRGANTGELFF	TGTGCCAGCAGTTACCAGGGGCGGGGGGCGAACACCGGGGAGCTGTTTTTT
TRBJ1-6	TRBD1	NA	12	TRBV30	CAGSQGDSPLHF	TGTGCCGGGAGCCAGGGGGATTCACCCCTCCACTTT
TRBJ2-7	NA	NA	13	TRBV11-2	CASSLAGVYEQYF	TGTGCCAGCAGCTTAGCAGGGGTCTACGAGCAGTACTTC
TRBJ2-7	NA	NA	14	TRBV5-6	CASSAGQRSYEQYF	TGTGCCAGCAGCGCGGGACAGAGGTCCTACGAGCAGTACTTC
TRBJ2-1	NA	few	13	TRBV27	CASSLAQENEQFF	TGTGCCAGCAGTTTGGCACAGGAGAATGAGCAGTTCTTC
TRBJ1-2	NA	NA	13	TRBV4-3	CASSLQGNYGYTF	TGCGCCAGCAGCCTGCAGGGGAACTATGGCTACACCTTC
TRBJ2-2	NA	NA	16	TRBV27	CASSLREMANTGELFF	TGTGCCAGCAGTTTGAGGGAAATGGCGAACACCGGGGAGCTGTTTTTT
TRBJ1-4	TRBD1	once	15	TRBV2	CASRGGTGVEEKLFF	TGTGCCAGCAGAGGCGGGACAGGAGTGGAAGAAAAACTGTTTTTT
TRBJ2-3	NA	NA	13	TRBV30	CAWSVGLTDTQYF	TGTGCCTGGAGTGTAGGACTCACAGATACGCAGTATTTT
TRBJ2-7	NA	few	15	TRBV23-1	CASSQRDGCSYEQYF	TGCGCCAGCAGTCAACGGGACGGATGTTCCTACGAGCAGTACTTC
TRBJ1-6	TRBD1	NA	18	TRBV2	CASREQGWSGNGYSPLHF	TGTGCCAGCCGCGAACAGGGGTGGTCGGGAAATGGATATTCACCCCTCCACTTT
TRBJ2-7	NA	NA	15	TRBV5-4	CASSLGGPSSYEQYF	TGTGCCAGCAGCTTGGGGGGGCCGAGCTCCTACGAGCAGTACTTC
TRBJ2-2	TRBD1	NA	13	TRBV6-6	CASRTGYTGELFF	TGTGCCAGCAGGACAGGGTACACCGGGGAGCTGTTTTTT
TRBJ1-4	TRBD1	NA	16	TRBV4-2	CASSQQTGGGDEKLFF	TGTGCCAGCAGCCAACAAACAGGGGGGGGTGATGAAAAACTGTTTTTT
TRBJ2-1	TRBD1	NA	15	TRBV9	CASSVAGQSLGEQFF	TGTGCCAGCAGCGTAGCGGGACAGAGTCTTGGTGAGCAGTTCTTC